This T cell receptor beta chain was recovered during a study of blood T cell repertoires in COVID-19. Trimming shortened V by 4 bases and J by 7 bases, and 14 bases separated the two germline ends. There are 15 residues in the CDR3. Germline CDR1 MGHRA, CDR2 YSYEKL. Sequencing was performed with immunoSEQ multiplex PCR; in TCRdb, only in-frame clones are kept and a portion is missing. This sample has roughly 430,000 clones; more than 70% occur once, and the top ten carry about 1.5%. The sample comprised PBMCs or T cells enriched from blood (not recorded which). The source of this sequence is a young woman who had been exposed to COVID-19. The chain is built from TRBV4-1 and TRBJ1-6, with no clear D. The CDR3 region has the DNA TGCGCCAGCAGCCCCGGAAGGACTCTGAATTCACCCCTCCACTTT. It encodes CASSPGRTLNSPLHF.